These 4 T cell receptor beta chains share one sample of origin, sequenced in a study of blood T cell repertoires in COVID-19. Assay: immunoSEQ multiplex PCR; the TCRdb copy retains only in-frame clones and omits some. This sample has 250,000 to 350,000 clones, with roughly 90% found just once. Sample: peripheral blood. The receptors originated from an older woman with acute or convalescent COVID-19.

This rearrangement joins TRBV4-3 to TRBJ1-1, with D perhaps TRBD1 (5 bases). V lost 1 base, J lost 7 bases, and 10 bases lay in between. The CDR3 has 13 amino acids. The V gene's germline CDR1 is LGHNA and CDR2 YSLEER. CDR3 amino acids: CASSQAQGGEAFF. The DNA for the CDR3 is TGCGCCAGCAGCCAAGCGCAGGGTGGTGAAGCTTTCTTT.

J is TRBJ2-7 and V is TRBV30; 10 nucleotides agree with TRBD1. This CDR3 comprises 12 residues. The V and J ends lost 5 bases and 8 bases, in that order; junction bases with no gene match: 6. CDR1 and CDR2 from the germline V gene are GTSNPN and SVGIG (reference sequence). This chain's CDR3 is CAWDRDRGKQYF. CDR3 in DNA: TGTGCCTGGGACCGGGACAGGGGAAAGCAGTACTTC. Looking up the rest from reference TRBV30 and TRBJ2-7 gives the full variable domain: SQTIHQWPATLVQPVGSPLSLECTVEGTSNPNLYWYRQAAGRGLQLLFYSVGIGQISSEVPQNLSASRPQDRQFILSSKKLLLSDSGFYLCAWDRDRGKQYFGPGTRLTVT.

The V and J genes are TRBV7-9 and TRBJ1-5; D unclear. This CDR3 is built from 15 residues. V gave up 5 bases and J gave up 3 bases, with 14 bases separating them. Germline V gene data show CDR1 as SEHNR and CDR2 as FQNEAQ (reference sequence). The DNA of the CDR3 is TGTGCCAGCAGCCCAGAGGGAGATTACAATCAGCCCCAGCATTTT. It is translated as CASSPEGDYNQPQHF.

This clone was observed a few times. The rearrangement uses TRBV4-3 and TRBJ1-4, with a weak D call TRBD1 (5 bases). CDR3 size: 18 residues. The V end lost 1 base, the J end lost 8 bases, and 23 bases lay between the germline ends. Germline CDR1 reads LGHNA; CDR2 reads YSLEER. This chain's CDR3 is CASSQAAGTASGREKLFF. As DNA, the CDR3 is TGCGCCAGCAGCCAAGCGGCCGGGACGGCTTCCGGGAGGGAAAAACTGTTTTTT.